This T cell receptor beta chain was obtained from a study of technical replicates of blood from several donors. Libraries were prepared by immunoSEQ multiplex PCR; TCRdb keeps only in-frame clonotypes and omits some of them. The sample shows around 81,000 clones, 95% of them seen only once. This CDR3 is 12 amino acids long. CDR1 and CDR2 from the germline V gene are GTSNPN and SVGIG (reference sequence). Germline trimming cut 0 bases from V and 12 bases from J; bases unmatched to any gene: 4. This chain uses TRBV30 with TRBJ2-1; 8 nucleotides match TRBD2. What was sequenced was T cells isolated from PBMCs. The clonotype was recovered from a human donor in good health. This chain's CDR3 is CAWSVAGERQFF. For the CDR3, the DNA is TGTGCCTGGAGTGTAGCGGGAGAAAGGCAGTTCTTC.